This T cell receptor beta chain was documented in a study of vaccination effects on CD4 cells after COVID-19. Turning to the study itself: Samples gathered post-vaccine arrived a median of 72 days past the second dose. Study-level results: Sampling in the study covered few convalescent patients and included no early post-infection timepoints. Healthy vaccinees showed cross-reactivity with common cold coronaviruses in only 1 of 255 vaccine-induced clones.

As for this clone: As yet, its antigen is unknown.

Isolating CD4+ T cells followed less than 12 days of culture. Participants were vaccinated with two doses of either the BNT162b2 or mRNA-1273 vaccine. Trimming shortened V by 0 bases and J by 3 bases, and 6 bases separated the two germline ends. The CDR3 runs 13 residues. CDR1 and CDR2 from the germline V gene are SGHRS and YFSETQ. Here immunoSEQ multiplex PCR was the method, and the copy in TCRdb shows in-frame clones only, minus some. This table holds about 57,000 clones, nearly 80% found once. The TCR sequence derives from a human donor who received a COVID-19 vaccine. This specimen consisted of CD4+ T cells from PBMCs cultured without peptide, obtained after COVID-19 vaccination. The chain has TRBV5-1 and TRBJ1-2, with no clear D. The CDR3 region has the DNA TGCGCCAGCAGCTTGGACGGGTACTATGGCTACACCTTC. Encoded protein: CASSLDGYYGYTF.